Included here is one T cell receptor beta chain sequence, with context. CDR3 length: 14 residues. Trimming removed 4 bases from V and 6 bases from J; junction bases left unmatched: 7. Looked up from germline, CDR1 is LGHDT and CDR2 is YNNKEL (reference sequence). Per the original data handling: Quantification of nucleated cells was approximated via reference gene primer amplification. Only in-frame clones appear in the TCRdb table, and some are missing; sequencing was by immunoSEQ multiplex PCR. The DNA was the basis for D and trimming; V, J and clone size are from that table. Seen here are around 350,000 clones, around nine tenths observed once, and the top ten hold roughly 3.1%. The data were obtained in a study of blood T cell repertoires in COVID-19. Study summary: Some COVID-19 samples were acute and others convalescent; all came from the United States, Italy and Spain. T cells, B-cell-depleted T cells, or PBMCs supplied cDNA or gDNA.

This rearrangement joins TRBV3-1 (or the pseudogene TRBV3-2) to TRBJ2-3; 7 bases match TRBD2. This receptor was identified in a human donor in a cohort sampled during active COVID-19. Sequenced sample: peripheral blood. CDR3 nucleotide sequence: TGTGCCAGCAGCCCCGACTGGGGAGGGGATACGCAGTATTTT. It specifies CASSPDWGGDTQYF.